This T cell receptor (beta chain) was found in a study of cytomegalovirus exposure and HLA in healthy donors. CDR3 length: 16 residues. Use of 60 Vbeta and 13 Jbeta primers characterized the PCR. The table came from immunoSEQ multiplex PCR; TCRdb's copy has only in-frame clones and leaves some out. The sample consists of under 150,000 clones, roughly a tenth of them appearing once. With respect to this clone: The antigen is unknown.

Study outcomes and limitations: Later work showed greater clonal expansion in HLA-associated TCR beta chains than in equally common others. The classifier was said to identify cytomegalovirus status with high specificity and sensitivity.

The chain couples TRBV21-1 to TRBJ1-2. TRBV21-1 is labeled a pseudogene. The receptor's source is a male donor in good health and CMV-seronegative. The sequenced material came from PBMCs. This CDR3 reads CASSKGRRGGDYGYTF. The CDR3 DNA is TGTGCCAGCAGCAAAGGGAGGAGGGGGGGCGACTATGGCTACACCTTC.